Following are 20 T cell receptor beta chains from one sample sequenced in a study of blood T cell repertoires in COVID-19. TCRdb's copy holds only in-frame clones and misses some; the assay was immunoSEQ multiplex PCR. The sample carries about 270,000 clones, over 85% recorded once. The sample comprised PBMCs or T cells enriched from blood (not recorded which). Receptors originate from a woman aged 55-70 years who had recovered from COVID-19.

In its sample, this clone was seen a few times. J is TRBJ1-5 and V is TRBV6-1; D is uncertain. The CDR3 totals 14 residues. The germline gives CDR1 MNHNS, CDR2 SASEGT. The V end lost 2 bases, the J end lost 0 bases, and 5 bases lay between the germline ends. CDR3 sequence (DNA): TGTGCCAGCAGTGAATCTGTTAGCAATCAGCCCCAGCATTTT. This sequence encodes CASSESVSNQPQHF.

The genes are TRBV19 and TRBJ2-5, with TRBD1 identical over 10 bases. The CDR3 spans 19 residues. The V and J ends lost 0 bases and 5 bases, in that order; junction bases with no gene match: 15. Germline V lookup: CDR1 LNHDA, CDR2 SQIVND (reference sequence). The chain's CDR3 is CASSIDYPDRGLGQETQYF. CDR3 sequence (DNA): TGTGCCAGTAGTATAGATTACCCCGACAGGGGGCTTGGGCAGGAGACCCAGTACTTC.

The chain carries TRBV5-4 and TRBJ1-6, with a possible D match to TRBD1 (5 bases). Germline V gene data show CDR1 as SGHNT and CDR2 as YYREEE (reference sequence). CDR3 length: 14 amino acids. V dropped 0 bases and J dropped 7 bases, with 8 bases sitting between them. CDR3 sequence: CASSLGQQNSPLHF. The CDR3 nucleotides are TGTGCCAGCAGCTTGGGACAGCAAAATTCACCCCTCCACTTT. The full variable domain, with the rest looked up from reference TRBV5-4 and TRBJ1-6, is ETGVTQSPTHLIKTRGQQVTLRCSSQSGHNTVSWYQQALGQGPQFIFQYYREEENGRGNFPPRFSGLQFPNYSSELNVNALELDDSALYLCASSLGQQNSPLHFGNGTRLTVT.

The chain couples TRBV5-6 to TRBJ1-4; D possibly corresponds to TRBD1 (5 bases). In germline, CDR1 is SGHDT, CDR2 YYEEEE. Trimming removed 4 bases from V and 7 bases from J, with 11 bases in between. The CDR3 covers 13 residues. The CDR3 spells CASSRTPGEKLFF. The CDR3 DNA is TGTGCCAGCAGCCGGACACCCGGTGAAAAACTGTTTTTT.

V and J are TRBV7-9 and TRBJ2-2; 10 positions match TRBD2. Germline V gene lookup returns CDR1 SEHNR and CDR2 FQNEAQ (reference sequence). Trimming removed 2 bases from V and 6 bases from J; junction bases left unmatched: 6. The CDR3 has 16 amino acids. CDR3 sequence reads: CASSLRSLAGAGELFF. CDR3 nucleotides: TGTGCCAGCAGCTTAAGGTCCCTAGCGGGAGCCGGGGAGCTGTTTTTT.

This rearrangement joins TRBV4-2 to TRBJ1-1; no reliable D call. There are 14 residues in the CDR3. Germline V CDR1 and CDR2: LGHNA, YNFKEQ. The V and J ends lost 8 bases and 2 bases respectively, with 15 bases between them. CDR3 sequence reads: CASRTELSNTEAFF. The CDR3 DNA reads as TGTGCCAGCCGAACAGAATTAAGCAACACTGAAGCTTTCTTT.

The chain joins TRBV6-1 to TRBJ1-6; unclear D gene. Germline assignment: CDR1 MNHNS and CDR2 SASEGT. The CDR3 contains 14 residues. Trimming pared 5 bases from V and 10 bases from J, leaving 15 bases between. CDR3 coding DNA: TGTGCCAGCAGTCGCCCCGGGGAGGGCTCACCCCTCCACTTT. It yields the protein CASSRPGEGSPLHF.

The V gene is TRBV18, the J gene TRBJ1-1; D is ambiguous. The CDR3 contains 14 residues. Looked up from germline, CDR1 is KGHSH and CDR2 is LQKENI. V was shortened by 3 bases and J by 1 base, with 9 bases between the two germline ends. CDR3 protein: CASSPQEGNTEAFF. As DNA, the CDR3 is TGTGCCAGCTCACCTCAAGAGGGGAACACTGAAGCTTTCTTT.

The chain couples TRBV30 to TRBJ1-4; maybe TRBD1 (6 bases). Between the trimmed V and J ends, which lost 3 bases and 0 bases, there was a span of 11 bases. The CDR3 has 15 amino acids. Germline lookup yields CDR1 GTSNPN and CDR2 SVGIG (reference sequence). In DNA form, the CDR3 reads TGTGCCTGGAGAGGGGGTTCGGCAACTAATGAAAAACTGTTTTTT. It specifies CAWRGGSATNEKLFF.

This chain connects TRBV19 to TRBJ2-2; 7 nucleotides match TRBD2. In germline, CDR1 is LNHDA, CDR2 SQIVND (reference sequence). Trimming took 11 bases from V and 7 from J; bases not matched to a gene: 13. The CDR3 runs 14 residues. The CDR3 region has the DNA TGTGCCTCCAACGTCAGGTGGGAGGGCGGGGAGCTGTTTTTT. This translates into CASNVRWEGGELFF. The complete variable domain, with remaining parts taken from reference TRBV19 and TRBJ2-2, reads DGGITQSPKYLFRKEGQNVTLSCEQNLNHDAMYWYRQDPGQGLRLIYYSQIVNDFQKGDIAEGYSVSREKKESFPLTVTSAQKNPTAFYLCASNVRWEGGELFFGEGSRLTVL.

The rearrangement uses TRBV11-2 and TRBJ2-5; D uncertain. The V gene's germline CDR1 is SGHAT and CDR2 FQNNGV. CDR3 length: 11 amino acids. Trimming pared 5 bases from V and 2 bases from J, leaving 3 bases between. The CDR3 protein is CASSLQETQYF. The CDR3 region has the DNA TGTGCCAGCAGCCTTCAAGAGACCCAGTACTTC.

This clone was counted once. V usage is TRBV7-9 and J usage is TRBJ2-3, with a possible D match to TRBD2 (6 bases). CDR3 length equals 16 residues. Germline V gives CDR1 SEHNR, CDR2 FQNEAQ (reference sequence). Trimming took 5 bases from V and 1 from J, leaving 16 bases between them. This CDR3 is CASSIYPGDGTDTQYF. The DNA for the CDR3 is TGTGCCAGCAGCATATACCCGGGAGACGGCACAGATACGCAGTATTTT.

This clone was observed a single time. This rearrangement joins TRBV19 to TRBJ2-5, with 10 bases identical to TRBD1. Germline assignment: CDR1 LNHDA and CDR2 SQIVND (reference sequence). Trimming took 4 bases from V and 5 from J; bases not matched to a gene: 4. This CDR3 region has 14 residues. The CDR3: CASSRQGARETQYF. In DNA form, the CDR3 reads TGTGCCAGTAGTAGACAGGGGGCGCGGGAGACCCAGTACTTC. Full variable domain (missing parts from reference TRBV19 and TRBJ2-5): DGGITQSPKYLFRKEGQNVTLSCEQNLNHDAMYWYRQDPGQGLRLIYYSQIVNDFQKGDIAEGYSVSREKKESFPLTVTSAQKNPTAFYLCASSRQGARETQYFGPGTRLLVL.

The chain recombines TRBV28 with TRBJ1-1; TRBD1 is a possible D gene (6 bases). Between the trimmed V and J ends, which lost 3 bases and 4 bases, there was a span of 12 bases. Germline assignment: CDR1 MDHEN and CDR2 SYDVKM. CDR3 length equals 14 residues. DNA for the CDR3: TGTGCCAGCAGTTTTTCTGGGGGCCTCACTGAAGCTTTCTTT. Translated, it gives CASSFSGGLTEAFF.

The chain couples TRBV21-1 to TRBJ2-7; TRBD2 is taken as the D call from the table, unchecked against the DNA. TRBV21-1 is a listed pseudogene. The CDR3 is 15 amino acids. CDR3 in amino acids: CASSPRLAGAYEQYF. The CDR3 DNA reads TGTGCCAGCAGCCCCCGACTAGCGGGGGCCTACGAGCAGTACTTC.

The rearrangement uses TRBV10-1 and TRBJ1-5; 7 bases are a match to TRBD1. The V gene's germline CDR1 is WNHNN and CDR2 SYGVQD (reference sequence). With 6 bases clipped from V and 0 bases from J, the junction kept 11 bases outside the gene matches. This CDR3 contains 17 residues. The DNA for the CDR3 is TGCGCCAGCAGGTCGGGACAGATGGGGTATAGCAATCAGCCCCAGCATTTT. It is translated as CASRSGQMGYSNQPQHF.

The chain combines TRBV7-9 with TRBJ2-3; D not resolved. The CDR3 contains 12 residues. Germline values: CDR1 SEHNR, CDR2 FQNEAQ (reference sequence). Trimming pared 2 bases from V and 3 bases from J, leaving 3 bases between. The DNA of the CDR3 is TGTGCCAGCAGCTTACGGACAGATACGCAGTATTTT. It specifies CASSLRTDTQYF.

This sequence joins TRBV2 and TRBJ2-1; 7 bases align to TRBD2. This CDR3 has 15 amino acids. Germline CDR1 reads SNHLY; CDR2 reads FYNNEI. J was trimmed by 3 bases and V by 3 bases; bases with no gene match: 5. The CDR3 DNA reads TGTGCCAGCAGTGATGCTAGCGGCGTCTACAATGAGCAGTTCTTC. Protein product: CASSDASGVYNEQFF.

This chain links TRBV19 with TRBJ1-2; 7 bases map to TRBD1. V was clipped by 5 bases and J by 8 bases; unmatched bases: 11. Germline assignment: CDR1 LNHDA and CDR2 SQIVND (reference sequence). This CDR3 region has 14 residues. The chain's CDR3 is CASSSRQGIGGYTF. DNA for the CDR3: TGTGCCAGTAGTTCTCGACAGGGAATAGGCGGCTACACCTTC.

As to this clone: The junction departs from the called germline gene at one end, perhaps through a read error. The V and J genes are TRBV11-2 and TRBJ1-3; D ambiguous. Germline CDR1 reads SGHAT; CDR2 reads FQNNGV. This CDR3 spans 16 amino acids. The CDR3 loop is CASSLEGGYTGNTIYF. CDR3 in DNA: TGTGCCAGCAGCCTAGAAGGCGGATATACTGGAAACACCATATATTTT.